The clone carrying this T cell receptor beta chain has only a few counts. Its target is not known. The data are from a study of response to subunit inactivated influenza vaccine. Study-wide results and caveats: Each seasonal influenza vaccination recruits few new T cells, the authors suggested.

TCRdb itself ran the RT-PCR reads through MiXCR, one entry per CDR3 protein. The sample carries some 800,000 distinct CDR3 sequences, about 20% recorded once. The origin of this receptor is a man aged 50 to 59 who received an inactivated influenza vaccine. Source: PBMCs from blood, taken 5 days after vaccination.

In DNA form, the CDR3 reads TGTGCCAGCAGCACGAAGGGGGCTATAACAGATACGCAGTATTTT. This sequence encodes CASSTKGAITDTQYF. The chain uses TRBV11-2 and TRBJ2-3; 7 bases agree with TRBD1. CDR1 and CDR2 from the germline V gene are SGHAT and FQNNGV. The CDR3 is 15 residues long. The junction had 8 bases not matched to a gene; V was cut back by 5 bases and J by 3 bases.